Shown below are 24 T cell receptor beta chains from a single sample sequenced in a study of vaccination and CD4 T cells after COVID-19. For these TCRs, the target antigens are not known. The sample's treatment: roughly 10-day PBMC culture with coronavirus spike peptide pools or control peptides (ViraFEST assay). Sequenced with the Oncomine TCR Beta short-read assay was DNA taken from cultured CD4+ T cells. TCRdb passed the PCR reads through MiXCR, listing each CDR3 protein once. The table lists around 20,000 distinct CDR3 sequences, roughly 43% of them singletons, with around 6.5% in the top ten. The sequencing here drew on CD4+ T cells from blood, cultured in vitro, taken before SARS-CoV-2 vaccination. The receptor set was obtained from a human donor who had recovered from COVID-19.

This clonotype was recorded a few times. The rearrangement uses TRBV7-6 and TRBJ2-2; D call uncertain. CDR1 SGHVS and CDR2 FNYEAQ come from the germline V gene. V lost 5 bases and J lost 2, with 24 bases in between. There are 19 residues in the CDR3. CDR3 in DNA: TGTGCCAGCAGCCCCCAGAGATCGGGCGTAAACCCCAACACCGGGGAGCTGTTTTTT. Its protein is CASSPQRSGVNPNTGELFF.

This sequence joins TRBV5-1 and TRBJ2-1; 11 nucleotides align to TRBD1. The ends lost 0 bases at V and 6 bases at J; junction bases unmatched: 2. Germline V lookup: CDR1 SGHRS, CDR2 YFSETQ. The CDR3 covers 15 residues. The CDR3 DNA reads TGCGCCAGCAGCTTGGCCGGGACAGGGGGCAATGAGCAGTTCTTC. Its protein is CASSLAGTGGNEQFF.

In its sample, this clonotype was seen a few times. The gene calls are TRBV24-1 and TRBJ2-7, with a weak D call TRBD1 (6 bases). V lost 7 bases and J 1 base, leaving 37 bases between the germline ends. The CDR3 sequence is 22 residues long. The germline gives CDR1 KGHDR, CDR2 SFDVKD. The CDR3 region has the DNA TGTGCCACCAGCCCCACGCACGATTGGACAGAAACCCTACACACCCCTTCCTACGAGCAGTACTTC. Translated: CATSPTHDWTETLHTPSYEQYF.

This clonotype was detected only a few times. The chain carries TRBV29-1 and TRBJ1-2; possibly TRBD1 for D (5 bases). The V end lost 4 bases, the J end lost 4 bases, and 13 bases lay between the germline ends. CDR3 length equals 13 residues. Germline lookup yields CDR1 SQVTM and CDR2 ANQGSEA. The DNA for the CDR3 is TGCAGCGTTGGGACCGCGGGGGGCTATGGCTACACCTTC. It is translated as CSVGTAGGYGYTF.

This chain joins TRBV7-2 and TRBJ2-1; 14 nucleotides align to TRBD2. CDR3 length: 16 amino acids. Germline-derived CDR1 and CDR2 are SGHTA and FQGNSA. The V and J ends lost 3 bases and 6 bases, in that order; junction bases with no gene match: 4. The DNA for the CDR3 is TGTGCCAGCAGCTTGCCGGGACTAGCGGGAGTCAATGAGCAGTTCTTC. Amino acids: CASSLPGLAGVNEQFF.

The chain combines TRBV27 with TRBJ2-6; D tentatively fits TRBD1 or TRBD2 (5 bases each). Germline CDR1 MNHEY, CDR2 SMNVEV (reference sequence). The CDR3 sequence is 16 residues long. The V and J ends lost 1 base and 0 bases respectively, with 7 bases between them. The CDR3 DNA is TGTGCCAGCAGTTTATTTGGGGGCTCTGGGGCCAACGTCCTGACTTTC. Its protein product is CASSLFGGSGANVLTF.

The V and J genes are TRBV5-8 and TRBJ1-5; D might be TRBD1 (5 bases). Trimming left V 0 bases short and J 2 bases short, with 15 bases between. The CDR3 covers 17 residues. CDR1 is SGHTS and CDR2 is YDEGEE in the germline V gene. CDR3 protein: CASSLAVRVLGNQPQHF. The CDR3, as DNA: TGTGCCAGCAGCTTGGCCGTCAGGGTTTTAGGCAATCAGCCCCAGCATTTT.

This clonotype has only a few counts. The CDR3 here is CASSPLQGRRNEKLFF. The CDR3 DNA is TGTGCCAGCAGTCCTCTACAGGGGAGGAGGAATGAAAAACTGTTTTTT. V is TRBV27 and J is TRBJ1-4; 7 nucleotides match TRBD1. This CDR3 has 16 amino acids. After removal of 5 bases from V and 5 bases from J, the junction contained 11 bases not matched to a gene. CDR1 is MNHEY and CDR2 is SMNVEV in the germline V gene (reference sequence). Full variable domain (remainder filled in from reference TRBV27 and TRBJ1-4): EAQVTQNPRYLITVTGKKLTVTCSQNMNHEYMSWYRQDPGLGLRQIYYSMNVEVTDKGDVPEGYKVSRKEKRNFPLILESPSPNQTSLYFCASSPLQGRRNEKLFFGSGTQLSVL.

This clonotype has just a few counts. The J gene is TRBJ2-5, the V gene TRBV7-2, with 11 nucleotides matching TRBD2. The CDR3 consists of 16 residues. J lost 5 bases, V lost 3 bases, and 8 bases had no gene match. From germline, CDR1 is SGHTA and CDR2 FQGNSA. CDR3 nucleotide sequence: TGTGCCAGCAGCTTCGGTAGCGGGAGGGCTCGTGAGACCCAGTACTTC. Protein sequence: CASSFGSGRARETQYF.

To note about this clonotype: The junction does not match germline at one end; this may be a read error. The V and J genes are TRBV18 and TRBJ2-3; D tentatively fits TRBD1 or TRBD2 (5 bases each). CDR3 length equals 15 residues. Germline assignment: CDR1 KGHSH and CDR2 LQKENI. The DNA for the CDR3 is TGTGCCAGCTCACCCCGCAGGGCTAGCACATATACGCAGTATTTT. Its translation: CASSPRRASTYTQYF.

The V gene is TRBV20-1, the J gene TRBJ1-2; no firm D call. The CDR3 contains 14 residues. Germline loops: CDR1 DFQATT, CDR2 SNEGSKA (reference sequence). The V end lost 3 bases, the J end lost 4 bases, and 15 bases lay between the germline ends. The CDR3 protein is CSARDGALPYGYTF. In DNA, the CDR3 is TGCAGTGCTAGGGACGGAGCCTTACCCTATGGCTACACCTTC.

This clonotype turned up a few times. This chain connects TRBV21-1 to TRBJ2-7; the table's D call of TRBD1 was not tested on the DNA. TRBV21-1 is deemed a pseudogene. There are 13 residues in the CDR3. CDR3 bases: TGTGCCAGCAACTTCGGGGGAAATTACGAGCAGTACTTC. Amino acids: CASNFGGNYEQYF.

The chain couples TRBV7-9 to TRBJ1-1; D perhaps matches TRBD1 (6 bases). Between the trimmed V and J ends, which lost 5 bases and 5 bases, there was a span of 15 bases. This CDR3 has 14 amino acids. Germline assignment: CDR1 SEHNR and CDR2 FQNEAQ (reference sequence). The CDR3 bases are TGTGCCAGCAGCCCACAGGGCCTTGGGACTGAAGCTTTCTTT. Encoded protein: CASSPQGLGTEAFF.

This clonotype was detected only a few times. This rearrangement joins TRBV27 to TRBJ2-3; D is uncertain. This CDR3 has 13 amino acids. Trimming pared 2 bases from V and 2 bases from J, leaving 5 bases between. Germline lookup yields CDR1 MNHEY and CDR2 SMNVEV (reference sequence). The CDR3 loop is CASSLRFTDTQYF. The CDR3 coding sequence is TGTGCCAGCAGTTTAAGGTTCACAGATACGCAGTATTTT.

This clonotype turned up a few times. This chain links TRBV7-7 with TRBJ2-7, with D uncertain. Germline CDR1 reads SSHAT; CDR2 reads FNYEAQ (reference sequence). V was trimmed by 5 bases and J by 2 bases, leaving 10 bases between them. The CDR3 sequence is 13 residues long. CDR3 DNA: TGTGCCAGCAGCAACGGGCTTGCCTACGAGCAGTACTTC. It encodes CASSNGLAYEQYF.

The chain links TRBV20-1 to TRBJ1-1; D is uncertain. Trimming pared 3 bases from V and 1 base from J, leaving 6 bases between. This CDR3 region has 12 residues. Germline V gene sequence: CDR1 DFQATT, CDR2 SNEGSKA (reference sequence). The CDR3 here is CSARTQNTEAFF. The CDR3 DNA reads TGCAGTGCTAGGACCCAGAACACTGAAGCTTTCTTT.

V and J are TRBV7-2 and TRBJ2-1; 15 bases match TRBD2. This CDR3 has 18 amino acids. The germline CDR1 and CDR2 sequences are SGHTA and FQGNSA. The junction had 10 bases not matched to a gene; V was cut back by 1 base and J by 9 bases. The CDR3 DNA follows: TGTGCCAGCAGCTTAGATAGGACTAGCGGGGGGGCCTCCGGTGAGCAGTTCTTC. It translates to CASSLDRTSGGASGEQFF. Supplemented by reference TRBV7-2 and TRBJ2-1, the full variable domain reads GAGVSQSPSNKVTEKGKDVELRCDPISGHTALYWYRQSLGQGLEFLIYFQGNSAPDKSGLPSDRFSAERTGGSVSTLTIQRTQQEDSAVYLCASSLDRTSGGASGEQFFGPGTRLTVL.

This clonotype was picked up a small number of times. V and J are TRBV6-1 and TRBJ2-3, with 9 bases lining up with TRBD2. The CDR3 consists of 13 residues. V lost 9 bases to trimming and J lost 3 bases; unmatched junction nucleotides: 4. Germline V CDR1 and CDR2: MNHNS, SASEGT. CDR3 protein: CASRTSVTDTQYF. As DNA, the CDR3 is TGTGCCAGTAGGACTAGCGTAACAGATACGCAGTATTTT.

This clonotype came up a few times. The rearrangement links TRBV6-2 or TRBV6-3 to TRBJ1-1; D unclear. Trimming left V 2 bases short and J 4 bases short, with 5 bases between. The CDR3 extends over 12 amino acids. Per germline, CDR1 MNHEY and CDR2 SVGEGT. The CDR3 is CASSYKGTEAFF. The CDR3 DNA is TGTGCCAGCAGTTACAAGGGCACTGAAGCTTTCTTT.

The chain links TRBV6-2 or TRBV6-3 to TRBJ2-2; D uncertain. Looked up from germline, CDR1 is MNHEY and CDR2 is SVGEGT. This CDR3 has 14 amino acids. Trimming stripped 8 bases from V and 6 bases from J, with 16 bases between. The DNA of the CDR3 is TGTGCCAGCCTATACGGTAATACCGCCGGGGAGCTGTTTTTT. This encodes CASLYGNTAGELFF.

In nucleotides, the CDR3 is TGTGCCAGCATTGGGACAGGGCACTCTGGAAACACCATATATTTT. Its protein product is CASIGTGHSGNTIYF. V is TRBV6-1 and J is TRBJ1-3; 9 bases match TRBD1. This CDR3 contains 15 residues. V shed 7 bases and J 0 bases; nucleotides not matched to a gene: 4. In germline, CDR1 is MNHNS, CDR2 SASEGT.

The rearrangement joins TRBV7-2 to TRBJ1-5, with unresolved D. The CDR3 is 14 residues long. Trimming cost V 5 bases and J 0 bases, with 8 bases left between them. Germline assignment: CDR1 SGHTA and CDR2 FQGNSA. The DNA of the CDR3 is TGTGCCAGCAGCCCAACCCATAGCAATCAGCCCCAGCATTTT. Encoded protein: CASSPTHSNQPQHF.

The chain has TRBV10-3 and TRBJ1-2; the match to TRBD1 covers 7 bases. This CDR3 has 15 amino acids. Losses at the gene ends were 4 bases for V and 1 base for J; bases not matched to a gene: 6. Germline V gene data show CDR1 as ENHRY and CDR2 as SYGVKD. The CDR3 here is CAISVERQGNYGYTF. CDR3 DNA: TGTGCCATCAGTGTGGAGAGACAGGGTAACTATGGCTACACCTTC.

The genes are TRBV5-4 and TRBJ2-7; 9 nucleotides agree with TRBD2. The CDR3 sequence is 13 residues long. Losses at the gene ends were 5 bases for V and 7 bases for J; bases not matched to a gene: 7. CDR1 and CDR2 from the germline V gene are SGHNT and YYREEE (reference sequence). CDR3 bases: TGTGCCAGCAGTCCTAGCGGGACTAGTGAGCAGTACTTC. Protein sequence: CASSPSGTSEQYF. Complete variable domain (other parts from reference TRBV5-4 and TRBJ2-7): ETGVTQSPTHLIKTRGQQVTLRCSSQSGHNTVSWYQQALGQGPQFIFQYYREEENGRGNFPPRFSGLQFPNYSSELNVNALELDDSALYLCASSPSGTSEQYFGPGTRLTVT.